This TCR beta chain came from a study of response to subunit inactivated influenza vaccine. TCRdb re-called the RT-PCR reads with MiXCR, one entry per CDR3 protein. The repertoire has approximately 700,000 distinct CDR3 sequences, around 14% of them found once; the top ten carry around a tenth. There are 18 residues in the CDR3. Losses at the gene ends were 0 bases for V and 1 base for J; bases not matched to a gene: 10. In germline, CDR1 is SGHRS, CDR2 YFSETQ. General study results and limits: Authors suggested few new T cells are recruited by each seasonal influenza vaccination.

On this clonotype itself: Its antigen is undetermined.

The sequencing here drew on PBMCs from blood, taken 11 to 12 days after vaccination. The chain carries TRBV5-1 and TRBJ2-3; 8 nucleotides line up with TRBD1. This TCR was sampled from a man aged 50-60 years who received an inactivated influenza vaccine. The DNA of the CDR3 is TGCGCCAGCAGCTTGGGGAGCGGACAGGGCACTGGCACAGATACGCAGTATTTT. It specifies CASSLGSGQGTGTDTQYF.